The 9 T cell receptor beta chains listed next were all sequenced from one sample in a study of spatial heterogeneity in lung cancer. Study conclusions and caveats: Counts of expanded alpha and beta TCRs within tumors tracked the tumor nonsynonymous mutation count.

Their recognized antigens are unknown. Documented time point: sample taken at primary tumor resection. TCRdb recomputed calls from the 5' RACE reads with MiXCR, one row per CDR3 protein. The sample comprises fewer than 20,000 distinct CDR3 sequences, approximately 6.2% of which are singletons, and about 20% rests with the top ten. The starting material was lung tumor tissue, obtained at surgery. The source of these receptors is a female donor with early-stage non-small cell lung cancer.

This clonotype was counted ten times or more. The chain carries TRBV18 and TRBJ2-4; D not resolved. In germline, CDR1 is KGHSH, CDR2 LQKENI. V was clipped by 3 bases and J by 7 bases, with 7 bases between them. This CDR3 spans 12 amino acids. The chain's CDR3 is CASSPIGNIQYF. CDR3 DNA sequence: TGTGCCAGCTCACCTATAGGTAACATTCAGTACTTC.

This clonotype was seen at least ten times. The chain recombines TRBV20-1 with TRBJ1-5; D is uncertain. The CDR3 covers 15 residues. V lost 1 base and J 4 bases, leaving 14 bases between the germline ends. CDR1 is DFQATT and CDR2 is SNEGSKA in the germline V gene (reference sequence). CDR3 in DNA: TGCAGTGCTAGAGCGTCCGGGATCGCTAATCAGCCCCAGCATTTT. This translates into CSARASGIANQPQHF.

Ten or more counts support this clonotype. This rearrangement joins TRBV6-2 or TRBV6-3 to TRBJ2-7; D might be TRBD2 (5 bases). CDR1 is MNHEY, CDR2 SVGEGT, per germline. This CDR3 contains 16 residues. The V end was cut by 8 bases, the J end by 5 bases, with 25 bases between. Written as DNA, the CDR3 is TGTGCCAGCCGTACTGTGGCGGCTAGCCGGAGAGACGAGCAGTACTTC. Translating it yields CASRTVAASRRDEQYF.

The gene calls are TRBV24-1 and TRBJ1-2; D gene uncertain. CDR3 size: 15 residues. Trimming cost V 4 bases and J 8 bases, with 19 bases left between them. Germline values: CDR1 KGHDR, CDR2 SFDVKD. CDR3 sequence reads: CATSDPNSYFNGYTF. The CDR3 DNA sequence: TGTGCCACCAGTGACCCCAACAGTTATTTCAACGGCTACACCTTC.

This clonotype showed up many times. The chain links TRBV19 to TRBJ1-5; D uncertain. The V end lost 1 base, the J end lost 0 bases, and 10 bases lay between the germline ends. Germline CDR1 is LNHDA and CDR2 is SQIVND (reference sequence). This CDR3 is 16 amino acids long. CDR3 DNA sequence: TGTGCCAGTAGTATAGTAGGACGGGATAGCAATCAGCCCCAGCATTTT. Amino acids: CASSIVGRDSNQPQHF.

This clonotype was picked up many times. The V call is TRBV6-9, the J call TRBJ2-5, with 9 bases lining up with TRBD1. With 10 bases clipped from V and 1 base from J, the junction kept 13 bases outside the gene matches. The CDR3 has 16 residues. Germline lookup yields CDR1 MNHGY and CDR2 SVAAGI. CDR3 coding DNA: TGTGCCACCGCCCCCCCGGGACAGGGCCTCCAAGAGACCCAGTACTTC. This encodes CATAPPGQGLQETQYF.

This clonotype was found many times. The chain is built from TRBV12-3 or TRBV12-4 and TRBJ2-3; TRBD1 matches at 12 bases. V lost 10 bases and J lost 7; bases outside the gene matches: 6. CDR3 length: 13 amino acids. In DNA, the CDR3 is TGTGCCACCGCGGGACAGGGGGCATATACGCAGTATTTT. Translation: CATAGQGAYTQYF.

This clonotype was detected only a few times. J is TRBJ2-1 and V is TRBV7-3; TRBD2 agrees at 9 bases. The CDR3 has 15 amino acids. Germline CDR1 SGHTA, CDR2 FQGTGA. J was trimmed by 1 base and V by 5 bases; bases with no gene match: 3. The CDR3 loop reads CASSPGLASYNEQFF. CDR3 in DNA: TGTGCCAGCAGCCCGGGACTAGCTTCCTACAATGAGCAGTTCTTC. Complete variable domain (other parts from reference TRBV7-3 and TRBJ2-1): GAGVSQTPSNKVTEKGKYVELRCDPISGHTALYWYRQSLGQGPEFLIYFQGTGAADDSGLPNDRFFAVRPEGSVSTLKIQRTERGDSAVYLCASSPGLASYNEQFFGPGTRLTVL.

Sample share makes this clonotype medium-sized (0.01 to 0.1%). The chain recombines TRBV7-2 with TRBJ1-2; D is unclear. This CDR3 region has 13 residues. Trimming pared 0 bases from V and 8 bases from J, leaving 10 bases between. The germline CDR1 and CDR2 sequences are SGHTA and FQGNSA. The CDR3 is CASSLADGFGYTF. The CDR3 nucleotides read TGTGCCAGCAGCTTAGCAGACGGGTTCGGCTACACCTTC.